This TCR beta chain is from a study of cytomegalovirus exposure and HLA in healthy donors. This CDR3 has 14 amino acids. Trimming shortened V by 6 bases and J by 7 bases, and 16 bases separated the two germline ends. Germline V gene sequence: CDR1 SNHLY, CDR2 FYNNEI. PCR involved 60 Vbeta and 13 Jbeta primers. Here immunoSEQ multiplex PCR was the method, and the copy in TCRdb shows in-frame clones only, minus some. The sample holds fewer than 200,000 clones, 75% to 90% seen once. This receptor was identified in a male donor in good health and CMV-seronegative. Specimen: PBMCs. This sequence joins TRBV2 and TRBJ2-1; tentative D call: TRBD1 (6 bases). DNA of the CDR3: TGTGCCAGCAGGACCGGGACACAAGGGAATGAGCAGTTCTTC. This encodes CASRTGTQGNEQFF.